This TCR beta chain derives from a study of T-cell memory formation after mild COVID-19. The V segment lost 1 base and the J segment 8 bases; nucleotides outside the gene matches: 11. Germline V lookup: CDR1 SGHTA, CDR2 FQGNSA. The CDR3 consists of 16 residues. One entry per CDR3 protein, called by TCRdb with MiXCR from the 5' RACE reads. The sample consists of 25,000 or so distinct CDR3 sequences, around 7.2% of them appearing once. Input material: PBMCs or a T cell subset sorted from them (not recorded which). This chain connects TRBV7-2 to TRBJ1-2; TRBD1 matches 9 bases. The receptor comes from an adult woman who had mild COVID-19 (a few samples of this study predate the infection). Cell type and time point are not known. The DNA of the CDR3 is TGTGCCAGCAGCTTAGTATCGTGGGACAGGGAGGGAGGCTACACCTTC. It encodes CASSLVSWDREGGYTF.